This TCR beta chain was observed in a study of T cells in Graves' hyperthyroidism and ophthalmopathy. Researchers took RNA transcripts and amplified the TCR beta CDR3 regions from them. When the TCR CDR3 underwent first-round RT-PCR, the HTBI primer set was used. TCRdb re-called the multiplex PCR reads through MiXCR, storing one row per CDR3 protein. The table lists fewer than 550,000 distinct CDR3 sequences, around 22% of them singletons. The study included ophthalmopathy patients with Clinical Activity Score at least 3, NOSPECS grade at least 4 and duration under 3 months. Exclusions: uncontrolled infection, other autoimmune disease, pregnancy, lactation. Each diagnosis drew on symptoms, thyroxine, TRAb, thyroid ultrasound and orbital computed tomography findings. Whole-study results and caveats: Ophthalmopathy stood apart from stable hyperthyroidism in a 13 V-J model.

This clonotype appeared many times. Its antigen is undetermined. This TCR was recovered from a woman aged 25 to 39 with Graves' ophthalmopathy. What was sequenced was blood.

The CDR3 region is CASSLPGTVYGYTF. In DNA, the CDR3 is TGTGCCAGCAGTTTGCCTGGGACGGTCTATGGCTACACCTTC. The rearrangement uses TRBV12-3 or TRBV12-4 and TRBJ1-2; D might be TRBD1 (5 bases). The length of the CDR3 is 14 residues. The germline V and J ends were trimmed by 3 bases and 4 bases, with 12 bases remaining between them.